These 24 T cell receptor beta chains share one sample of origin, sequenced in a study of blood T cell repertoires in COVID-19. Repertoires were generated with immunoSEQ multiplex PCR, while TCRdb's copy carries only in-frame clones and drops some. The sample consists of about 160,000 clones, over 80% of them appearing once. Input material: peripheral blood. The receptors shown here come from a woman aged 55-70 years who had recovered from COVID-19.

The chain combines TRBV5-4 with TRBJ2-5, with 10 bases lining up with TRBD2. The CDR3 has 17 amino acids. CDR1 is SGHNT and CDR2 is YYREEE in the germline V gene (reference sequence). The V and J ends lost 4 bases and 1 base, in that order; junction bases with no gene match: 10. The CDR3 region has the DNA TGTGCCAGCAGCCGCCGGTCACTAGCGGGGTCCCAAGAGACCCAGTACTTC. This encodes CASSRRSLAGSQETQYF.

This clone was detected only once. The chain carries TRBV5-1 and TRBJ1-2, with D unclear. This CDR3 has 14 residues. Trimming left V 4 bases short and J 4 bases short, with 14 bases between. CDR1 is SGHRS, CDR2 YFSETQ, per germline. The CDR3: CASSLDGEVYGYTF. The CDR3 DNA reads TGCGCCAGCAGCCTGGACGGGGAGGTCTATGGCTACACCTTC.

The chain joins TRBV3-1 (or the pseudogene TRBV3-2) to TRBJ1-2, with D possibly TRBD1 on 6 matching bases. The CDR3 is made up of 16 amino acids. CDR1 LGHDT and CDR2 YNNKEL come from the germline V gene (reference sequence). Trimming took off 4 bases at V and 2 bases at J, with 17 bases between the two ends. CDR3 in DNA: TGTGCCAGCAGCCTTTTTCAGGGGCGATCGAACTATGGCTACACCTTC. Its translation: CASSLFQGRSNYGYTF.

As DNA, the CDR3 is TGCGCCAGCAGCCAAGATTCCGGGGGGCTCAACACTGAAGCTTTCTTT. Translating it yields CASSQDSGGLNTEAFF. V and J are TRBV4-3 and TRBJ1-1; TRBD1 might be the D (6 bases). The germline CDR1 and CDR2 sequences are LGHNA and YSLEER. This CDR3 is built from 16 residues. The ends were cut back, 0 bases at V and 2 bases at J, with 13 bases in the middle.

The V call is TRBV6-5, the J call TRBJ1-6, with a tentative D call TRBD1 (6 bases). Trimming cost V 9 bases and J 10 bases, with 19 bases left between them. This CDR3 comprises 14 residues. Germline V CDR1 and CDR2: MNHEY, SVGAGI. CDR3 DNA: TGTGCCAGTGCGAATCTGGCAGGGGAGTCACCCCTCCACTTT. This encodes CASANLAGESPLHF.

This clone was observed a single time. This chain joins TRBV2 and TRBJ2-5, with D perhaps matching TRBD2 (6 bases). V lost 7 bases and J 5 bases, leaving 14 bases between the germline ends. Germline V gene data show CDR1 as SNHLY and CDR2 as FYNNEI. This CDR3 spans 13 amino acids. This chain's CDR3 is CASNYRRDETQYF. In DNA, the CDR3 is TGTGCCAGCAATTACCGGCGGGATGAGACCCAGTACTTC.

The CDR3 DNA is TGTGCCAGCAGCCTAGGAGCTTCAGATACGCAGTATTTT. This sequence encodes CASSLGASDTQYF. V and J are TRBV11-3 and TRBJ2-3; D is ambiguous. This CDR3 has 13 amino acids. Germline loops: CDR1 SGHNT, CDR2 YENEEA. The germline V and J ends were trimmed by 5 bases and 4 bases, with 10 bases remaining between them. The full variable domain, its missing parts supplied by reference TRBV11-3 and TRBJ2-3, is EAGVVQSPRYKIIEKKQPVAFWCNPISGHNTLYWYLQNLGQGPELLIRYENEEAVDDSQLPKDRFSAERLKGVDSTLKIQPAELGDSAVYLCASSLGASDTQYFGPGTRLTVL.

The genes are TRBV7-9 and TRBJ1-3; 7 nucleotides align to TRBD1. Looked up from germline, CDR1 is SEHNR and CDR2 is FQNEAQ (reference sequence). After removal of 5 bases from V and 3 bases from J, the junction contained 7 bases not matched to a gene. This CDR3 spans 15 amino acids. The CDR3 spells CASSVHRDSGNTIYF. The CDR3 nucleotides read TGTGCCAGCAGCGTCCACCGGGACAGTGGAAACACCATATATTTT.

This chain connects TRBV2 to TRBJ2-5; a possible D gene is TRBD2 (5 bases). The CDR3 has 14 residues. Trimming took off 4 bases at V and 4 bases at J, with 13 bases between the two ends. The germline V gene encodes CDR1 SNHLY and CDR2 FYNNEI. The CDR3 DNA reads as TGTGCCAGCAGTGCCCTTCTAGCCTCAGAGACCCAGTACTTC. This codes for CASSALLASETQYF.

This rearrangement joins TRBV2 to TRBJ2-7; possible D gene TRBD1, 6 bases. V lost 6 bases and J lost 2, with 14 bases in between. The CDR3 length is 14 residues. The germline V gene encodes CDR1 SNHLY and CDR2 FYNNEI. The CDR3 spells CASSPVTGTYEQYF. The CDR3 DNA follows: TGTGCCAGCAGCCCCGTGACAGGTACCTACGAGCAGTACTTC.

This chain uses TRBV19 with TRBJ2-7, with 7 bases that match TRBD1. V was clipped by 6 bases and J by 0 bases; unmatched bases: 5. This CDR3 has 14 residues. Germline V gene lookup returns CDR1 LNHDA and CDR2 SQIVND (reference sequence). CDR3 DNA sequence: TGTGCCAGTAGCAGGACAGGTCTCTCCTACGAGCAGTACTTC. Amino acids: CASSRTGLSYEQYF.

This clone showed up just a few times. The chain carries TRBV9 and TRBJ2-1; 8 bases are a match to TRBD1. The germline V gene encodes CDR1 SGDLS and CDR2 YYNGEE. This CDR3 region has 14 residues. V lost 4 bases and J lost 9; bases outside the gene matches: 9. As DNA, the CDR3 is TGTGCCAGCAGCCCCCGGACAGGGCTGGGTGAGCAGTTCTTC. The encoded protein is CASSPRTGLGEQFF.

The rearrangement uses TRBV11-3 and TRBJ2-1, with 11 nucleotides matching TRBD2. This CDR3 comprises 17 residues. The V and J ends lost 5 bases and 3 bases, in that order; junction bases with no gene match: 9. CDR1 and CDR2 from the germline V gene are SGHNT and YENEEA. CDR3 bases: TGTGCCAGCAGCCTCCGACTAGCGGGGAGCGACTACAATGAGCAGTTCTTC. This gives the protein CASSLRLAGSDYNEQFF.

This chain uses TRBV5-1 with TRBJ1-3; TRBD1 aligns across 7 bases. J was trimmed by 8 bases and V by 0 bases; bases with no gene match: 11. From germline, CDR1 is SGHRS and CDR2 YFSETQ. The CDR3 runs to 16 residues. In DNA, the CDR3 is TGCGCCAGCAGCTTGGCCGGATACAGGGGCGCAGACACCATATATTTT. It translates to CASSLAGYRGADTIYF.

This chain connects TRBV7-9 to TRBJ2-7; 7 nucleotides line up with TRBD2. There are 14 residues in the CDR3. With V trimmed by 4 bases and J by 2 bases, 5 bases remained unmatched. Germline V gene sequence: CDR1 SEHNR, CDR2 FQNEAQ (reference sequence). The CDR3 bases are TGTGCCAGCAGCTGGGAGGGGTACACCTACGAGCAGTACTTC. Translating gives CASSWEGYTYEQYF.

The CDR3 region is CASSLQGGNSPLHF. The CDR3 DNA reads as TGTGCCAGCAGCCTCCAAGGCGGGAATTCACCCCTCCACTTT. The chain joins TRBV16 to TRBJ1-6; D uncertain. The V and J ends lost 4 bases and 7 bases respectively, with 11 bases between them. Per the germline V gene, CDR1 is KGHSY and CDR2 is FQNENV. The CDR3 consists of 14 residues.

This chain joins TRBV7-8 and TRBJ2-7, with D tentatively TRBD2 (7 bases). The V end was cut by 6 bases, the J end by 1 base, with 13 bases between. Germline V CDR1 and CDR2: SGHVS, FQNEAQ. The CDR3 loop spans 14 amino acids. CDR3 nucleotides: TGTGCCAGCAGTCGGCGGGGGACATCCTACGAGCAGTACTTC. Encoded protein: CASSRRGTSYEQYF. The complete variable domain, with remaining parts taken from reference TRBV7-8 and TRBJ2-7, reads GAGVSQSPRYKVAKRGQDVALRCDPISGHVSLFWYQQALGQGPEFLTYFQNEAQLDKSGLPSDRFFAERPEGSVSTLKIQRTQQEDSAVYLCASSRRGTSYEQYFGPGTRLTVT.

The chain uses TRBV19 and TRBJ2-3; D possibly corresponds to TRBD1 (6 bases). Germline V gene sequence: CDR1 LNHDA, CDR2 SQIVND (reference sequence). Trimming left V 7 bases short and J 4 bases short, with 27 bases between. The CDR3 sequence is 18 residues long. The CDR3 here is CASTIPSRGQGNADTQYF. For the CDR3, the DNA is TGTGCCAGTACCATTCCTTCCAGGGGCCAGGGGAACGCAGATACGCAGTATTTT.

J is TRBJ2-5 and V is TRBV7-9; 8 nucleotides align to TRBD1. Germline V CDR1 and CDR2: SEHNR, FQNEAQ (reference sequence). J gave up 5 bases and V 5 bases, and 10 bases lay outside the gene matches. CDR3 size: 15 residues. Here the CDR3 reads CASSALGRGQETQYF. CDR3 DNA sequence: TGTGCCAGCAGCGCCCTGGGCAGGGGGCAGGAGACCCAGTACTTC.

The rearrangement uses TRBV4-1 and TRBJ1-2, with D tentatively TRBD1 (5 bases). CDR1 is MGHRA and CDR2 is YSYEKL in the germline V gene. There are 17 residues in the CDR3. Trimming pared 0 bases from V and 4 bases from J, leaving 18 bases between. As DNA, the CDR3 is TGCGCCAGCAGCCAAGATTTACAGGCCCCCTGGGTCTATGGCTACACCTTC. Protein sequence: CASSQDLQAPWVYGYTF.

The chain has TRBV28 and TRBJ1-4; TRBD1 is a possible D gene (6 bases). Germline V CDR1 and CDR2: MDHEN, SYDVKM. The CDR3 loop spans 14 amino acids. With 3 bases removed from V and 7 bases from J, the gap between germline ends came to 12 bases. CDR3 in DNA: TGTGCCAGCAGTTTGGGGGGGCGAGGTGAAAAACTGTTTTTT. Translating gives CASSLGGRGEKLFF.

The chain is built from TRBV9 and TRBJ2-3; the D gene is possibly TRBD2 (6 bases). The CDR3 sequence is 14 residues long. The germline V gene encodes CDR1 SGDLS and CDR2 YYNGEE. V was clipped by 2 bases and J by 4 bases, with 11 bases between them. CDR3 loop: CASSVSGGADTQYF. The DNA of the CDR3 is TGTGCCAGCAGCGTCTCCGGGGGAGCAGATACGCAGTATTTT.

This chain links TRBV24-1 with TRBJ2-5; 9 bases align to TRBD2. V lost 4 bases, J lost 0 bases, and 2 bases stayed unmatched. The CDR3 has 15 amino acids. CDR1 is KGHDR and CDR2 is SFDVKD in the germline V gene. The CDR3 DNA sequence: TGTGCCACCAGTGAGCTAGCGGGGCACCAAGAGACCCAGTACTTC. Translating gives CATSELAGHQETQYF.

The chain is built from TRBV24-1 and TRBJ2-3, with D uncertain. In germline, CDR1 is KGHDR, CDR2 SFDVKD. This CDR3 spans 14 amino acids. V dropped 7 bases and J dropped 1 base, with 11 bases sitting between them. The CDR3 here is CATRASMGTDTQYF. The CDR3 nucleotides read TGTGCCACCAGGGCCTCGATGGGCACAGATACGCAGTATTTT.